This note documents a single TCR beta chain sequence. The data were obtained in a study of blood T cell repertoires in COVID-19. For the study at large: T cells, B-cell-depleted T cells, or PBMCs supplied cDNA or gDNA.

Trimming took off 4 bases at V and 5 bases at J, with 9 bases between the two ends. This CDR3 contains 13 residues. Germline CDR1 and CDR2: SGHTA and FQGNSA. Per the original methods: Reference gene primers were amplified, and this amplification served to estimate nucleated cell counts. Clones were sequenced by immunoSEQ multiplex PCR, and TCRdb holds only the in-frame ones, with some missing. The V and J calls and the clone size are those of that table, but D and trimming were determined from the DNA. The sample carries about 100,000 clones, roughly 88% recorded once. Input material: peripheral blood. This receptor was obtained from an elderly man with acute or convalescent COVID-19. The chain uses TRBV7-2 and TRBJ2-1; D possibly corresponds to TRBD2 (6 bases). The chain's CDR3 is CASSSSANNEQFF. The CDR3 DNA is TGTGCCAGCAGCTCTAGCGCAAACAATGAGCAGTTCTTC.